This TCR beta chain was profiled in a study of blood T cells in healthy people across ages. With respect to this clonotype: Its antigen is still unknown.

This CDR3 region has 14 residues. V shed 8 bases, J shed 13 bases, and the junction held 15 bases outside the gene matches. The study's findings and limits: Long-lived donors carried more naive CD4+ cells and greater diversity than aged donors.

PCR was performed a second time for roughly 7 to 11 cycles using a sample-barcoded 5' primer and a J-beta primer mix. The template-switch adaptor was a 5' adaptor with 12 random nucleotides. It tagged each cDNA molecule. TCRdb re-called the 5' RACE reads with MiXCR, one entry per CDR3 protein. The sample yields around 970,000 distinct CDR3 sequences, roughly 50% seen once. The clonotype originates from a woman between 55 and 75 years old in good health. The rearrangement links TRBV12-3 or TRBV12-4 to TRBJ2-4, with 9 bases fitting TRBD2. The sample consisted of blood. The CDR3 coding sequence is TGTGCCAGCGGCGGCGGGACTAGCCCCAATGAGCAGTACTTC. Encoded protein: CASGGGTSPNEQYF.